This T cell receptor beta chain was documented in a study of a mutant IDH1 vaccine in newly diagnosed glioma. In the case of this clone: The antigen is unknown.

Germline lookup yields CDR1 SEHNR and CDR2 FQNEAQ (reference sequence). The CDR3 spans 15 residues. V lost 1 base, J lost 7 bases, and 3 bases stayed unmatched. Time point meaning: week 23, last vaccination. In every dose of vaccine, 300 ug of mutant IDH1 20-mer peptide was given alongside topical imiquimod. The donors had new WHO grade 3 or 4 astrocytomas; these were IDH1-mutant and ATRX-lost. The protocol was immunoSEQ multiplex PCR, while the TCRdb copy is restricted to in-frame clones and leaves out a portion. The table has 40,000 or so clones, about three quarters seen once; the top ten hold 5% to 6.5%.

Sequencing was performed on PBMCs, taken from a glioma patient whose treatment included an IDH1 peptide vaccine. The sequence was collected from a man over 45 with glioma. The rearrangement joins TRBV7-9 to TRBJ1-6; 8 bases are a match to TRBD1. CDR3 amino acids: CASSLVRTGNSPLHF. In DNA, the CDR3 is TGTGCCAGCAGCTTAGTCCGGACAGGGAATTCACCCCTCCACTTT.